The 20 T cell receptor beta chains below come from one sample, sequenced in a study of shared clonotypes between healthy human individuals. Some clones are missing from TCRdb's copy, which holds only in-frame ones; the method was immunoSEQ multiplex PCR. The data hold 150,000 to 200,000 clones, with about 93% observed a single time. The source material was naive CD4+ T cells sorted from blood. Noted subset: CD45RA+ positively selected. Every receptor here comes from a woman aged 25 to 39 in good health.

The gene calls are TRBV9 and TRBJ2-3; possible D gene TRBD2, 6 bases. The CDR3 contains 16 residues. V was pared by 4 bases and J by 0 bases, with 15 bases between. Germline CDR1 is SGDLS and CDR2 is YYNGEE. In DNA, the CDR3 is TGTGCCAGCAGCCCTCGACTAGAAGGGAGCACAGATACGCAGTATTTT. This encodes CASSPRLEGSTDTQYF. Using reference TRBV9 and TRBJ2-3 for the parts outside the CDR3, the full variable domain is DSGVTQTPKHLITATGQRVTLRCSPRSGDLSVYWYQQSLDQGLQFLIQYYNGEERAKGNILERFSAQQFPDLHSELNLSSLELGDSALYFCASSPRLEGSTDTQYFGPGTRLTVL.

The chain joins TRBV4-1 to TRBJ1-5; no definite D call. The V gene's germline CDR1 is MGHRA and CDR2 YSYEKL. The CDR3 contains 14 residues. Trimming cost V 0 bases and J 7 bases, with 10 bases left between them. The CDR3 reads CASSQEYRQQPQHF. The CDR3 region has the DNA TGCGCCAGCAGCCAAGAGTATCGGCAGCAGCCCCAGCATTTT.

This clone was seen a single time. The chain is built from TRBV28 and TRBJ2-3, with D perhaps matching TRBD1 (6 bases). The germline gives CDR1 MDHEN, CDR2 SYDVKM. This CDR3 is 15 amino acids long. The ends were cut back, 5 bases at V and 3 bases at J, with 15 bases in the middle. Here the CDR3 reads CASSKQGRATDTQYF. The DNA of the CDR3 is TGTGCCAGCAGTAAACAGGGTAGGGCTACAGATACGCAGTATTTT. Looking up the rest from reference TRBV28 and TRBJ2-3 gives the full variable domain: DVKVTQSSRYLVKRTGEKVFLECVQDMDHENMFWYRQDPGLGLRLIYFSYDVKMKEKGDIPEGYSVSREKKERFSLILESASTNQTSMYLCASSKQGRATDTQYFGPGTRLTVL.

In this sample, this clone turned up once. This same CDR3 is encoded by further DNA sequences in the sample. This chain joins TRBV10-3 and TRBJ1-1; TRBD1 is a possible D gene (5 bases). Per the germline V gene, CDR1 is ENHRY and CDR2 is SYGVKD. The CDR3 is 15 residues long. V dropped 6 bases and J dropped 2 bases, with 16 bases sitting between them. DNA for the CDR3: TGTGCCATCAGGGTAGGGGAGGTCGGCAACACTGAAGCTTTCTTT. This translates into CAIRVGEVGNTEAFF.

This clone appeared a single time. This sequence joins TRBV7-3 and TRBJ2-2, with D tentatively TRBD2 (5 bases). Germline CDR1 reads SGHTA; CDR2 reads FQGTGA. Deletions cut 4 bases from V and 0 bases from J, with 12 bases between. The CDR3 spans 16 residues. CDR3 sequence (DNA): TGTGCCAGCAGCTCTAGCCCAGCGGCGAACACCGGGGAGCTGTTTTTT. Amino acid sequence: CASSSSPAANTGELFF.

This sequence joins TRBV2 and TRBJ1-5, with TRBD1 as a possible D gene (5 bases). The length of the CDR3 is 16 residues. Between the trimmed V and J ends, which lost 4 bases and 2 bases, there was a span of 15 bases. Germline assignment: CDR1 SNHLY and CDR2 FYNNEI. CDR3 DNA: TGTGCCAGCAGTGCTCTAACAGGTCTGGGCAATCAGCCCCAGCATTTT. Protein: CASSALTGLGNQPQHF.

V and J are TRBV5-6 and TRBJ2-7; D is perhaps TRBD1 or TRBD2 (5 bases each). The length of the CDR3 is 16 residues. Trimming removed 0 bases at V and 5 bases at J, with 18 bases between. Germline CDR1 and CDR2: SGHDT and YYEEEE. The CDR3 bases are TGTGCCAGCAGCTTGGTAGGCCGGGGCGGCAGGGACGAGCAGTACTTC. Its protein is CASSLVGRGGRDEQYF.

V usage is TRBV27 and J usage is TRBJ2-5, with D maybe TRBD1 (6 bases). The end of the DNA fits TRBJ2-7 better, so the J call may be wrong. This CDR3 contains 17 residues. The germline V gene encodes CDR1 MNHEY and CDR2 SMNVEV (reference sequence). CDR3 sequence: CASRSSGTGSSSYEQYF. CDR3 bases: TGTGCCAGCAGGAGTTCCGGAACAGGGAGTAGCTCCTACGAGCAGTACTTC.

The chain recombines TRBV7-9 with TRBJ2-2, with 8 bases fitting TRBD2. Per germline, CDR1 SEHNR and CDR2 FQNEAQ (reference sequence). CDR3 length equals 16 residues. V trimming: 0 bases; J trimming: 8 bases; junction bases outside the gene matches: 8. For the CDR3, the DNA is TGTGCCAGCAGCTTAGCGCTCCAGCGGGAGCCGGGGGAGCTGTTTTTT. Amino acid sequence: CASSLALQREPGELFF.

The CDR3 loop is CASSSYSGAYEQYF. The CDR3, as DNA: TGTGCCAGCAGTTCGTATAGCGGGGCCTACGAGCAGTACTTC. The chain joins TRBV28 to TRBJ2-7; TRBD2 aligns across 8 bases. Per the germline V gene, CDR1 is MDHEN and CDR2 is SYDVKM. The V gene end was trimmed by 4 bases and the J gene end by 2 bases; junction bases not matched to a gene: 4. This CDR3 comprises 14 residues. Full variable domain (rest looked up from reference TRBV28 and TRBJ2-7): DVKVTQSSRYLVKRTGEKVFLECVQDMDHENMFWYRQDPGLGLRLIYFSYDVKMKEKGDIPEGYSVSREKKERFSLILESASTNQTSMYLCASSSYSGAYEQYFGPGTRLTVT.

V gene TRBV4-1 combines with J gene TRBJ2-7; the D is unclear. V was pared by 0 bases and J by 3 bases, with 9 bases between. The CDR3 has 14 residues. Germline loops: CDR1 MGHRA, CDR2 YSYEKL. DNA of the CDR3: TGCGCCAGCAGCCAAGATTCCCACAGCTACGAGCAGTACTTC. Protein: CASSQDSHSYEQYF.

The V call is TRBV21-1, the J call TRBJ2-3. TRBV21-1 counts as a pseudogene. CDR3 size: 10 residues. The CDR3 DNA reads TGTGCCCAGAACGATGGGTCGCAGTATTTT. Translated: CAQNDGSQYF.

J is TRBJ2-6 and V is TRBV4-2; 9 bases are a match to TRBD2. V was clipped by 3 bases and J by 4 bases; unmatched bases: 4. The CDR3 length is 16 residues. Per the germline V gene, CDR1 is LGHNA and CDR2 is YNFKEQ. CDR3: CASSQRGGSGANVLTF. The CDR3 DNA reads TGTGCCAGCAGCCAGCGGGGGGGTTCAGGGGCCAACGTCCTGACTTTC.

The rearrangement links TRBV19 to TRBJ1-4; a weak D match, TRBD1 (5 bases). Trimming removed 3 bases at V and 8 bases at J, with 16 bases between. CDR1 and CDR2 from the germline V gene are LNHDA and SQIVND (reference sequence). CDR3 length equals 15 residues. CDR3 amino acids: CASSIGLGQNEKLFF. Here the CDR3 DNA reads TGTGCCAGTAGTATCGGTCTCGGACAAAACGAAAAACTGTTTTTT. The whole variable domain, filled in from reference TRBV19 and TRBJ1-4, reads DGGITQSPKYLFRKEGQNVTLSCEQNLNHDAMYWYRQDPGQGLRLIYYSQIVNDFQKGDIAEGYSVSREKKESFPLTVTSAQKNPTAFYLCASSIGLGQNEKLFFGSGTQLSVL.

The gene calls are TRBV29-1 and TRBJ2-2; 9 nucleotides agree with TRBD2. In germline, CDR1 is SQVTM, CDR2 ANQGSEA. After removal of 5 bases from V and 2 bases from J, the junction contained 3 bases not matched to a gene. The CDR3 covers 14 residues. The CDR3 spells CSVSGRLNTGELFF. The CDR3 nucleotides read TGCAGCGTTAGCGGGAGGCTTAACACCGGGGAGCTGTTTTTT.

This chain links TRBV7-9 with TRBJ2-5, with 12 bases fitting TRBD2. Matching the DNA end better, TRBJ2-7 makes the J call doubtful. This CDR3 comprises 16 residues. Germline V lookup: CDR1 SEHNR, CDR2 FQNEAQ (reference sequence). As DNA, the CDR3 is TGTGCCAGCAGCGTGGGACTAGCGGGCTCCTCCTACGAGCAGTACTTC. Amino acid sequence: CASSVGLAGSSYEQYF.

This clone was observed a single time. This chain joins TRBV5-5 and TRBJ2-6; the D is unclear. This CDR3 region has 16 residues. Germline CDR1 SGHKS, CDR2 YYEKEE (reference sequence). Trimming removed 0 bases from V and 2 bases from J, with 9 bases in between. Written as DNA, the CDR3 is TGTGCCAGCAGCTTGGCAGCAGGAGCTGGGGCCAACGTCCTGACTTTC. This sequence encodes CASSLAAGAGANVLTF.

The chain uses TRBV7-2 and TRBJ2-7; 11 bases match TRBD2. V lost 3 bases and J lost 6; bases outside the gene matches: 10. CDR1 is SGHTA and CDR2 is FQGNSA in the germline V gene. This CDR3 has 16 amino acids. The CDR3 here is CASSFAGTSGLIEQYF. CDR3 bases: TGTGCCAGCAGCTTTGCCGGGACTAGCGGTTTAATCGAGCAGTACTTC.

This clone was recorded only once. J is TRBJ1-2 and V is TRBV7-9, with D tentatively TRBD1 (6 bases). Germline CDR1 and CDR2: SEHNR and FQNEAQ (reference sequence). The CDR3 length is 16 residues. Trimming shortened V by 5 bases and J by 3 bases, and 19 bases separated the two germline ends. The CDR3 sequence: CASSRGNRDIDYGYTF. The CDR3 nucleotides read TGTGCCAGCAGCCGCGGTAACAGGGACATCGACTATGGCTACACCTTC.

This chain connects TRBV27 to TRBJ2-7; the match to TRBD1 covers 11 bases. Unmatched junction bases numbered 10, after V lost 6 bases and J lost 3 bases. This CDR3 spans 16 amino acids. Germline values: CDR1 MNHEY, CDR2 SMNVEV (reference sequence). CDR3: CASSRVTGTGGYEQYF. CDR3 DNA: TGTGCCAGCAGCCGTGTGACCGGGACAGGGGGCTACGAGCAGTACTTC.